This is a list of T cell receptor beta chains from one sample in a study of cytomegalovirus exposure and HLA in healthy donors. The table came from immunoSEQ multiplex PCR; TCRdb's copy has only in-frame clones and leaves some out. The sample has about 140,000 clones, around 87% seen once. The sequencing input was PBMCs. These receptors were taken from a man younger than 30 in good health and CMV-seropositive. Both conserved end residues are part of each CDR3. D genes are given only for firm matches. Only part of the rows carry a size: once, few, many, or a class if the clone is expanded.

TRBV11-3,.,TRBJ2-3,TRBD2,TGTGCCAGCTCGAAGCGGGGGGGCTTGGATACGCAGTATTTT,CASSKRGGLDTQYF
TRBV4-1,.,TRBJ2-5,TRBD2,TGCGCCAGCAGCCAACCCGTAGCGGGAATGGAGACCCAGTACTTC,CASSQPVAGMETQYF
TRBV5-4,.,TRBJ1-1,TRBD1,TGTGCCAGCAGCTGGGCGGACAGGGGGCACACTGAAGCTTTCTTT,CASSWADRGHTEAFF
TRBV2,once,TRBJ1-5,.,TGTGCCAGCGGATTTAGTGGCGGTAATATGGGTCAGCCCCAGCATTTT,CASGFSGGNMGQPQHF
TRBV30,.,TRBJ2-1,.,TGTGCCTGGAGTGTACTACGAGGATCGGGGAATGAGCAGTTCTTC,CAWSVLRGSGNEQFF
TRBV11-2,.,TRBJ2-1,.,TGTGCCAGCAGCTTATCCGGGAGCCTCTACAATGAGCAGTTCTTC,CASSLSGSLYNEQFF
TRBV10-1,.,TRBJ2-7,TRBD2,TGCGCCAGCAGTGATGGGGTTAGCGGGATAGGGCAGTACTTC,CASSDGVSGIGQYF
TRBV15,.,TRBJ2-7,TRBD1,TGTGCCACCAGCAGAGGTCCGGGACAGGGCTACGAGCAGTACTTC,CATSRGPGQGYEQYF
TRBV9,.,TRBJ2-3,.,TGTGCCAGCAGCGTAGGGCAGGGAAACACAGATACGCAGTATTTT,CASSVGQGNTDTQYF
TRBV5-6,.,TRBJ2-2,TRBD2,TGTGCCAGCAGCTTGGAACTAGCGGGGGGCCCCGGCTCCACCGGGGAGCTGTTTTTT,CASSLELAGGPGSTGELFF
TRBV23-1,.,TRBJ1-1,TRBD1,TGCGCCAGCACTATAGACAGGGGGTCCCTTTGGGGGAACACTGAAGCTTTCTTT,CASTIDRGSLWGNTEAFF
TRBV5-1,.,TRBJ2-1,.,TGCGCCAGCAGCTTGGGGACCCAGGGTAATGAGCAGTTCTTC,CASSLGTQGNEQFF
TRBV2,.,TRBJ2-1,.,TGTGCCAGCAGCCCCCTCCCCCTGAGCTCCTACAATGAGCAGTTCTTC,CASSPLPLSSYNEQFF
TRBV30,few,TRBJ1-5,TRBD1,TGTGCCTGGAGGGACGGTCGGGACAGCCAGCCCCAGCATTTT,CAWRDGRDSQPQHF
TRBV6-5,.,TRBJ1-2,.,TGTGCCAGCAGTCAGTACCCACAGGGCAATGGCTACACCTTC,CASSQYPQGNGYTF
TRBV9,.,TRBJ2-5,TRBD2,TGTGCCAGCAGCCCCGGCGGGGGGAGGGAGACCCAGTACTTC,CASSPGGGRETQYF
TRBV5-1,once,TRBJ1-1,TRBD1,TGCGCCAGCGGGGAACAAACAGGGGAGCGGGCTTTCTTT,CASGEQTGERAFF
TRBV7-6,.,TRBJ2-1,TRBD1,TGTGCCAGCAGCTTCGACGGGACAGGGGGACGCAATGAGCAGATCTTC,CASSFDGTGGRNEQIF
TRBV28,once,TRBJ2-1,TRBD2,TGTGCCAGCAGTTCTTGGACTAGCGGGAAGGGTGAGCAGTTCTTC,CASSSWTSGKGEQFF
TRBV5-6,.,TRBJ1-6,TRBD1,TGTGCCAGCAGCCTGGATGGACAGGGGATTTCACCCCTCCACTTT,CASSLDGQGISPLHF
TRBV18,.,TRBJ2-3,TRBD2,TGTGCCAGCTCACCCATAGCGGGAACTAGCACAGATACGCAGTATTTT,CASSPIAGTSTDTQYF
TRBV5-5,few,TRBJ2-2,TRBD1,TGTGCCAGCAGCTTCTCCGGGACAGGTGGCGGGGAGCTGTTTTTT,CASSFSGTGGGELFF
TRBV6-5,.,TRBJ2-7,.,TGTGCCAGCAGTTACCCGTTGGGACAAAGGGACGAGCAGTACTTC,CASSYPLGQRDEQYF
TRBV19,.,TRBJ2-7,.,TGTGCCAGTAGTACCTCGGGACTGGGGGGCTACGAGCAGTACTTC,CASSTSGLGGYEQYF
TRBV6-5,few,TRBJ2-1,.,TGTGCCAGCCGAGGCTCGGCGAGCAATGAGCAGTTCTTC,CASRGSASNEQFF
TRBV19,.,TRBJ1-5,.,TGTGCCAGTAGTTTGGAAGACTATAGCAATCAGCCCCAGCATTTT,CASSLEDYSNQPQHF
TRBV30,.,TRBJ2-2,.,TGTGCCTGGAGTGTCACCCTCGATTGGAGCGCGGACACCGGGGAGCTGTTTTTT,CAWSVTLDWSADTGELFF
TRBV5-6,.,TRBJ1-1,.,TGTGCCAGCCTGAGGCGGGACACTGAAGCTTTCTTT,CASLRRDTEAFF
TRBV6-5,.,TRBJ1-6,TRBD1,TGTGCCAGCAAAGTGGACAGGGGGCTTAATTCACCCCTCCACTTT,CASKVDRGLNSPLHF
TRBV6-5,.,TRBJ2-1,.,TGTGCCAGCAGCTATAACTACAATGAGCAGTTCTTC,CASSYNYNEQFF
TRBV5-8,.,TRBJ2-5,TRBD2,TGTGCCAGCAGCTTAGGCGGGAGGGCCGGAGAGACCCAGTACTTC,CASSLGGRAGETQYF
TRBV9,.,TRBJ2-3,TRBD1,TGTGCCAGCAGCGACAGGGGGGGCACAGATACGCAGTATTTT,CASSDRGGTDTQYF
TRBV5-1,.,TRBJ2-7,.,TGCGCCAGCAGCTTTGGCGACAGTTCCTACGAGCAGTACTTC,CASSFGDSSYEQYF
TRBV19,once,TRBJ1-2,TRBD1,TGTGCCAGTAGCGACAGGGGGCATGGCTACACCTTC,CASSDRGHGYTF
TRBV10-3,.,TRBJ2-7,TRBD1,TGTGCCATCAGTGAGAGGACAGGCTCCTACGAGCAGTACTTC,CAISERTGSYEQYF
TRBV9,once,TRBJ2-5,TRBD2,TGTGCCAGCAGCTATTTCCCGGGACTAGCGGGAGGTTCTCGAGAGACCCAGTACTTC,CASSYFPGLAGGSRETQYF
TRBV30,.,TRBJ2-1,.,TGTGCCTGGAGTTTGGGGGCCGGCATCAATGAGCAGTTCTTC,CAWSLGAGINEQFF
TRBV7-9,.,TRBJ1-2,.,TGTGCCAGCAGCTTTACCTTTGGTGGCCGCGAAAGGAGGTCTAATGGCTACACCTTC,CASSFTFGGRERRSNGYTF
TRBV6-5,few,TRBJ1-5,TRBD1,TGTGCCAGCAGTTACTCGGGACAGGCGAATCAGCCCCAGCATTTT,CASSYSGQANQPQHF
TRBV6-1,.,TRBJ1-2,.,TGTGCCAGCAGTGAAGCTGCAGGGGCGGAGGGCTACACCTTC,CASSEAAGAEGYTF
TRBV19,few,TRBJ1-2,TRBD1,TGTGCCGCAAGACAGGGGGCCTGGGGCTACACCTTC,CAARQGAWGYTF
TRBV9,.,TRBJ2-1,.,TGTGCCAGCAGCGTCCGCGGGGGCGATCCCTACAATGAGCAGTTCTTC,CASSVRGGDPYNEQFF
TRBV11-2,.,TRBJ2-7,.,TGTGCCAGCAGTCTACCAGCCGACAGCCCCTACGAGCAGTACTTC,CASSLPADSPYEQYF
TRBV29-1,.,TRBJ2-1,.,TGCAGCGTTGGCGAAGGGGTCTACAATGAGCAGTTCTTC,CSVGEGVYNEQFF
TRBV6-6,.,TRBJ2-1,TRBD2,TGTGCCAGCAGATGGGGGGGCTACAATGAGCAGTTCTTC,CASRWGGYNEQFF
TRBV6-5,.,TRBJ2-1,.,TGTGCCAGCTCCCCCCGGTTAAGCAATGAGCAGTTCTTC,CASSPRLSNEQFF
TRBV6-5,.,TRBJ1-3,.,TGTGCCAGCGAGGGCTCTGGAAACACCATATATTTT,CASEGSGNTIYF
TRBV14,.,TRBJ2-7,.,TGTGCCAGCAGCCAAGTTAGACAGACGCAGTACTTC,CASSQVRQTQYF
TRBV7-6,.,TRBJ2-3,.,TGTGCCAGCAGCCAATTTTCCACAGATACGCAGTATTTT,CASSQFSTDTQYF
TRBV7-8,.,TRBJ1-1,.,TGTGCCAGCGCAGGGAGGAATGTGAACACTGAAGCTTTCTTT,CASAGRNVNTEAFF